The clone carrying this T cell receptor (beta chain) was seen many times. Its specificity is not known. This sample is drawn from a study of read filtering for tumor transcriptome and immune sequencing. The study, taken as a whole, reports: In IR-seq, single-read clonotypes were roughly 82% of clonotypes but about 3.5% of reads. Dropping single-read clonotypes raised IR-seq and RNA-seq shared-clonotype correlation.

The library was built from around 380 ng RNA with molecular barcoded adaptors for alpha/delta and beta/gamma chains. MiXCR, run by TCRdb on the reads, gives a single entry per CDR3 protein. This repertoire shows tens of thousands of distinct CDR3 sequences, 20% to 25% found once; its top ten account for roughly 11%. Germline assignment: CDR1 LGHNA and CDR2 YNFKEQ. The CDR3 extends over 15 amino acids. V shed 4 bases, J shed 6 bases, and the junction held 11 bases outside the gene matches. The sample consisted of a population of CD138-negative cells sorted from bone marrow. J is TRBJ1-1 and V is TRBV4-2, with TRBD1 identical over 7 bases. The receptor was isolated from a donor at least 40 years old with multiple myeloma. CDR3 DNA: TGTGCCAGCAGCCTTGACAGGGACCCACGGGCTGAAGCTTTCTTT. It is translated as CASSLDRDPRAEAFF.